The next 11 T cell receptor beta chains were all read from a single sample in a study of T cells in tuberculosis. The repertoire was sequenced with immunoSEQ multiplex PCR; TCRdb's copy has only in-frame clones and lacks some. The sample records 29,000 or so clones, 92% being singletons. As to time point: new active TB diagnosis, blood taken before or within 7 days of starting treatment. The specimen was PBMCs, collected at tuberculosis diagnosis. These receptors were obtained from an adult with tuberculosis.

The rearrangement joins TRBV6-1 to TRBJ2-1, with TRBD1 identical over 8 bases. Germline V CDR1 and CDR2: MNHNS, SASEGT. This CDR3 comprises 15 residues. The J segment lost 0 bases and the V segment lost 6 bases, leaving 4 bases of the junction unmatched. CDR3 DNA: TGTGCCAGCAGGTGGGACAGGAGCTCCTACAATGAGCAGTTCTTC. Amino acids: CASRWDRSSYNEQFF.

This clone was recorded once. The chain recombines TRBV30 with TRBJ2-1, with TRBD2 as a possible D gene (5 bases). The CDR3 has 14 amino acids. The germline V gene has CDR1 GTSNPN and CDR2 SVGIG (reference sequence). V lost 2 bases, J lost 7 bases, and 15 bases lay in between. The CDR3 sequence is CAWSFGVLENEQFF. In DNA form, the CDR3 reads TGTGCCTGGAGTTTCGGGGTTTTGGAGAATGAGCAGTTCTTC.

V and J are TRBV5-1 and TRBJ2-1, with 7 bases aligning to TRBD2. The CDR3 spans 15 residues. Trimming cost V 0 bases and J 7 bases; bases outside gene matches: 7. From germline, CDR1 is SGHRS and CDR2 YFSETQ. This chain's CDR3 is CASSLGVAGVNEQFF. As DNA, the CDR3 is TGCGCCAGCAGCTTGGGGGTCGCGGGAGTGAATGAGCAGTTCTTC.

The chain recombines TRBV6-5 with TRBJ2-7; 7 bases fit TRBD1. The germline gives CDR1 MNHEY, CDR2 SVGAGI. J lost 1 base, V lost 4 bases, and 7 bases had no gene match. This CDR3 has 15 residues. CDR3 sequence (DNA): TGTGCCAGCAGTTCCACGACAGGGAAGTCCTACGAGCAGTACTTC. It encodes CASSSTTGKSYEQYF.

The rearrangement links TRBV18 to TRBJ1-4; D is undetermined. CDR1 and CDR2 (germline): KGHSH, LQKENI. Trimming left V 3 bases short and J 0 bases short, with 5 bases between. CDR3 length equals 14 residues. CDR3 sequence (DNA): TGTGCCAGCTCACCGGGCCCAACTAATGAAAAACTGTTTTTT. It codes for CASSPGPTNEKLFF.

The chain couples TRBV19 to TRBJ1-5; 10 nucleotides match TRBD1. This CDR3 region has 13 residues. The junction had 2 bases not matched to a gene; V was cut back by 7 bases and J by 5 bases. Germline V lookup: CDR1 LNHDA, CDR2 SQIVND (reference sequence). CDR3 sequence: CASKDRGDQPQHF. DNA of the CDR3: TGTGCCAGTAAGGACAGGGGGGATCAGCCCCAGCATTTT.

The V gene is TRBV30, the J gene TRBJ1-1; D is perhaps TRBD1 (5 bases). There are 11 residues in the CDR3. Trimming pared 7 bases from V and 1 base from J, leaving 7 bases between. The germline V gene encodes CDR1 GTSNPN and CDR2 SVGIG (reference sequence). CDR3 in DNA: TGTGCCTTCGGGGGGAACACTGAAGCTTTCTTT. Its protein product is CAFGGNTEAFF.

The chain has TRBV2 and TRBJ2-1; 7 bases agree with TRBD2. This CDR3 has 15 residues. Trimming cost V 3 bases and J 7 bases; bases outside gene matches: 9. Germline V lookup: CDR1 SNHLY, CDR2 FYNNEI. In DNA, the CDR3 is TGTGCCAGCAGTGAGGTGGGAGGGCCTCGGAATGAGCAGTTCTTC. Translated: CASSEVGGPRNEQFF.

On this clone itself: A read error may account for a junction end that differs from germline. CDR3 residues: CASSEAGTSGGYEQFF. CDR3 in DNA: TGTGCCAGCAGCGAAGCCGGGACTAGCGGGGGCTATGAGCAGTTCTTC. This chain connects TRBV2 to TRBJ2-1, with 14 bases that match TRBD2. The length of the CDR3 is 16 residues. Germline V CDR1 and CDR2: SNHLY, FYNNEI.

The rearrangement uses TRBV6-5 and TRBJ1-6; D unclear. The germline V and J ends were trimmed by 6 bases and 0 bases, with 6 bases remaining between them. The CDR3 has 14 amino acids. The germline V gene has CDR1 MNHEY and CDR2 SVGAGI. The CDR3 here is CASRPGSYNSPLHF. CDR3 bases: TGTGCCAGCAGGCCGGGCTCCTATAATTCACCCCTCCACTTT.

This clone has just a few counts. This chain joins TRBV29-1 and TRBJ2-7; 13 bases agree with TRBD2. V gave up 7 bases and J gave up 1 base; unmatched junction bases: 7. This CDR3 has 15 residues. In germline, CDR1 is SQVTM, CDR2 ANQGSEA. The CDR3 DNA follows: TGCAGCGCGATCAAACTAGCGGGAGGGTCCTACGAGCAGTACTTC. Translating gives CSAIKLAGGSYEQYF.